Listed here are 14 T cell receptor beta chains from one sample, sequenced in a study of T-cell reconstitution after alpha-beta-depleted transplantation in children. For TCRbeta, the library was prepared with unique molecular identifiers. TCRdb reprocessed the PCR reads with MiXCR, giving one entry per CDR3 protein. The sample lists 45,000 to 55,000 distinct CDR3 sequences, about a tenth occurring once. Sequences were derived from PBMCs, mostly from graft donor cells, sampled 60 days after TCRalphabeta/CD19-depleted stem cell transplant. These receptors came from a male patient aged 2 to 10 who had a stem cell transplant for chronic granulomatous disease, so the T cells may come from the graft donor.

The J gene is TRBJ1-2, the V gene TRBV2; a possible D gene is TRBD1 (5 bases). The V and J ends lost 6 bases and 9 bases respectively, with 11 bases between them. Germline assignment: CDR1 SNHLY and CDR2 FYNNEI. This CDR3 has 11 amino acids. The CDR3 loop reads CASRIRVRYTF. The CDR3 coding sequence is TGTGCCAGCAGGATCAGGGTGCGCTACACCTTC.

This clonotype has just a few counts. The J gene is TRBJ2-3, the V gene TRBV11-3; TRBD2 matches at 8 bases. V trimming: 2 bases; J trimming: 4 bases; junction bases outside the gene matches: 11. This CDR3 has 17 residues. The V gene's germline CDR1 is SGHNT and CDR2 YENEEA. CDR3 in DNA: TGTGCCAGCAGCTTAAGGCTAGCGGGCCTACCGCCAGATACGCAGTATTTT. It codes for CASSLRLAGLPPDTQYF. The full variable domain, rest sourced from reference TRBV11-3 and TRBJ2-3, is EAGVVQSPRYKIIEKKQPVAFWCNPISGHNTLYWYLQNLGQGPELLIRYENEEAVDDSQLPKDRFSAERLKGVDSTLKIQPAELGDSAVYLCASSLRLAGLPPDTQYFGPGTRLTVL.

This clonotype showed up many times. CDR3: CSAWRQTYGYTF. CDR3 coding DNA: TGCAGTGCCTGGCGGCAAACCTATGGCTACACCTTC. The rearrangement uses TRBV20-1 and TRBJ1-2, with D uncertain. The CDR3 has 12 residues. Trimming shortened V by 6 bases and J by 4 bases, and 12 bases separated the two germline ends. Germline-derived CDR1 and CDR2 are DFQATT and SNEGSKA (reference sequence).

In its sample, this clonotype was seen many times. V and J are TRBV9 and TRBJ2-7; D is tentatively TRBD1 or TRBD2 (6 bases each). V lost 4 bases and J lost 5, with 13 bases in between. Per germline, CDR1 SGDLS and CDR2 YYNGEE. The CDR3 length is 13 residues. CDR3 protein: CASSLTGGHEQYF. CDR3 nucleotide sequence: TGTGCCAGCAGCCTCACCGGGGGCCACGAGCAGTACTTC.

In its sample, this clonotype was seen many times. The chain has TRBV5-1 and TRBJ2-1; TRBD2 is a possible D gene (5 bases). The CDR3 is 16 residues long. The germline CDR1 and CDR2 sequences are SGHRS and YFSETQ. The germline V and J ends were trimmed by 1 base and 1 base, with 12 bases remaining between them. The CDR3 DNA is TGCGCCAGCAGCTTGATTCCCGGGGTTTCCTACAATGAGCAGTTCTTC. Translation gives CASSLIPGVSYNEQFF.

This clonotype came up many times. The V gene is TRBV27, the J gene TRBJ2-4; 12 nucleotides match TRBD2. Germline values: CDR1 MNHEY, CDR2 SMNVEV (reference sequence). The V and J ends lost 5 bases and 6 bases, in that order; junction bases with no gene match: 5. CDR3 length equals 15 residues. The CDR3: CASSPLAGGLNIQYF. DNA for the CDR3: TGTGCCAGCAGTCCGCTAGCGGGAGGGCTAAACATTCAGTACTTC.

The genes are TRBV5-8 and TRBJ1-5; TRBD1 matches at 10 bases. CDR3 length: 17 residues. Germline assignment: CDR1 SGHTS and CDR2 YDEGEE. Losses at the gene ends were 3 bases for V and 11 bases for J; bases not matched to a gene: 17. CDR3 region: CASSWLPGQGFIGAQHF. In DNA, the CDR3 is TGTGCCAGCAGCTGGTTACCGGGACAGGGGTTCATCGGGGCCCAGCATTTT.

V and J are TRBV18 and TRBJ1-2; TRBD1 matches 7 bases. Trimming at V came to 3 bases and at J to 4 bases, leaving 5 bases not matched to a gene. Germline values: CDR1 KGHSH, CDR2 LQKENI. This CDR3 spans 14 amino acids. The CDR3 loop is CASSPGTDLYGYTF. CDR3 nucleotide sequence: TGTGCCAGCTCACCCGGGACAGACCTCTATGGCTACACCTTC.

This clonotype was seen only a few times. This sequence joins TRBV6-2 or TRBV6-3 and TRBJ2-1, with 13 bases that match TRBD2. Germline lookup yields CDR1 MNHEY and CDR2 SVGEGT. The CDR3 extends over 18 amino acids. The junction had 13 bases not matched to a gene; V was cut back by 4 bases and J by 7 bases. In nucleotides, the CDR3 is TGTGCCAGCAGTTCCCGACTAGCGGGAGGCCTTCCAGGAAATGAGCAGTTCTTC. It codes for CASSSRLAGGLPGNEQFF.

The genes are TRBV5-1 and TRBJ2-2; no clear D gene. CDR3 length equals 13 residues. CDR1 and CDR2 (germline): SGHRS, YFSETQ. V shed 5 bases and J shed 5 bases, with 10 bases lying between them. The CDR3 DNA sequence: TGCGCCAGCAGTTCAAAGGATACCGGGGAGCTGTTTTTT. Its protein product is CASSSKDTGELFF.

The table lists this clonotype with a few counts. V gene TRBV5-5 combines with J gene TRBJ2-1; 8 positions agree with TRBD1. With 4 bases clipped from V and 7 bases from J, the junction kept 13 bases outside the gene matches. The V gene's germline CDR1 is SGHKS and CDR2 YYEKEE (reference sequence). This CDR3 is 16 amino acids long. The CDR3 here is CASSPDQGARVNEQFF. As DNA, the CDR3 is TGTGCCAGCAGCCCCGACCAGGGGGCGCGGGTTAATGAGCAGTTCTTC.

Concerning this clonotype: A read error may be the cause here, since a much bigger clone is one base away. This chain connects TRBV20-1 to TRBJ2-7, with TRBD1 as a possible D gene (6 bases). Germline V gene lookup returns CDR1 DFQATT and CDR2 SNEGSKA (reference sequence). The CDR3 is 13 residues long. DNA of the CDR3: TGCAGTGCTAGTACAGGGACGTCCTACGATCAGTACTTC. Its protein is CSASTGTSYDQYF.

In this sample, this clonotype turned up a few times. The gene calls are TRBV6-1 and TRBJ1-2; tentative D call: TRBD1 (6 bases). Looked up from germline, CDR1 is MNHNS and CDR2 is SASEGT. V lost 4 bases and J 6 bases, leaving 24 bases between the germline ends. CDR3 length: 17 amino acids. CDR3 DNA sequence: TGTGCCAGCAGTGCGAGGTTGGGACAAGCCCCTTCTGATGGCTACACCTTC. Protein product: CASSARLGQAPSDGYTF.

This chain uses TRBV20-1 with TRBJ1-6, with 8 bases identical to TRBD1. The V gene end was trimmed by 1 base and the J gene end by 9 bases; junction bases not matched to a gene: 11. The CDR3 contains 16 residues. In germline, CDR1 is DFQATT, CDR2 SNEGSKA (reference sequence). The CDR3 DNA follows: TGCAGTGCTAGAGTGCTGGACAGGGTAGAGAGTTCACCCCTCCACTTT. Translating gives CSARVLDRVESSPLHF.